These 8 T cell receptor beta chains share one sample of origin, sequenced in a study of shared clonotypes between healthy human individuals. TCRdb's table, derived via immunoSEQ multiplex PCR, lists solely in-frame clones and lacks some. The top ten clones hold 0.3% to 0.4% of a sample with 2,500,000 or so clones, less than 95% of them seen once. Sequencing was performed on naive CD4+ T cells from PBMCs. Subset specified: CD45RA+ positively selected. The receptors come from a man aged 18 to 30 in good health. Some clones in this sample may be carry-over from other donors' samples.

CDR3 sequence reads: CASSQMVSGSFPTEAFF. The CDR3 bases are TGCGCCAGCAGCCAGATGGTTTCGGGGTCTTTCCCTACTGAAGCTTTCTTT. V and J are TRBV4-1 and TRBJ1-1; D gene ambiguous. The CDR3 spans 17 residues. V lost 3 bases to trimming and J lost 5 bases, with 22 bases between them. CDR1 MGHRA and CDR2 YSYEKL come from the germline V gene.

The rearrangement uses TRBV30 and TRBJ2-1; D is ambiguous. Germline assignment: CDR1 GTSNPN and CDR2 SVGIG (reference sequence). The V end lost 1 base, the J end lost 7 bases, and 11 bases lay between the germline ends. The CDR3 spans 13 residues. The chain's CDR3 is CAWSGPSRNEQFF. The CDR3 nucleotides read TGTGCCTGGAGTGGACCGTCCAGAAATGAGCAGTTCTTC. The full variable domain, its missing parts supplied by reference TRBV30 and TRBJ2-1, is SQTIHQWPATLVQPVGSPLSLECTVEGTSNPNLYWYRQAAGRGLQLLFYSVGIGQISSEVPQNLSASRPQDRQFILSSKKLLLSDSGFYLCAWSGPSRNEQFFGPGTRLTVL.

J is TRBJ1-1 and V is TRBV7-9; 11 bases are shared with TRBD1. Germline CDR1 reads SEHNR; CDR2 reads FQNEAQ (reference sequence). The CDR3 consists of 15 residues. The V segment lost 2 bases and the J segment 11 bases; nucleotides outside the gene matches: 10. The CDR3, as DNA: TGTGCCAGCAGCTTAAGGGGACAGGGGGTTCCCGAGGCTTTCTTT. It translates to CASSLRGQGVPEAFF.

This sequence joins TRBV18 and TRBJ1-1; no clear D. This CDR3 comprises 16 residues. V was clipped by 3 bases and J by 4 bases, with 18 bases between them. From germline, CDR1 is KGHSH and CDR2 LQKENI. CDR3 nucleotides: TGTGCCAGCTCACCCCTTAGAAATAAGGCCTCCACTGAAGCTTTCTTT. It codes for CASSPLRNKASTEAFF.

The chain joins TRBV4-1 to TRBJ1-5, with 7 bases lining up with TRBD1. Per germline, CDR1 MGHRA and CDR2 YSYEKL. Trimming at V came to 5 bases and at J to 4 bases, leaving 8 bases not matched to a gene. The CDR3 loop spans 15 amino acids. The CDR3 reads CASSEQGLKNQPQHF. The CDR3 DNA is TGCGCCAGCAGCGAACAGGGGTTGAAGAATCAGCCCCAGCATTTT.

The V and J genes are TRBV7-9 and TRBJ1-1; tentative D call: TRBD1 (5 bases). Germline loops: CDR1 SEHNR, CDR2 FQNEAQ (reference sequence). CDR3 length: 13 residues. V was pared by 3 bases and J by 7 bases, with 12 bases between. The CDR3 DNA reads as TGTGCCAGCAGCTTGCAGGAGGGGATTGAAGCTTTCTTT. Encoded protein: CASSLQEGIEAFF.

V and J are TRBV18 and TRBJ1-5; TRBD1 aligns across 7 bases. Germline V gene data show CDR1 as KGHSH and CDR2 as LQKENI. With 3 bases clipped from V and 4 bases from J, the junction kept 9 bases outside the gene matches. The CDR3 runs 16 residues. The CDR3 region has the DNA TGTGCCAGCTCACCGCTACCGGGACAGTCAAATCAGCCCCAGCATTTT. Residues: CASSPLPGQSNQPQHF.

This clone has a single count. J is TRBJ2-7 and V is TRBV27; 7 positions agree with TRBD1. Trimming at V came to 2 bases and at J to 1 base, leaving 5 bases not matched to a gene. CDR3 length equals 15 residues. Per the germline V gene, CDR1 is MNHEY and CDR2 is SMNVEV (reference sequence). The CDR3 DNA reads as TGTGCCAGCAGTTTAACAGGGGTAGGGTCCTACGAGCAGTACTTC. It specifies CASSLTGVGSYEQYF.